This TCR beta chain stems from a study of blood T cell repertoires in COVID-19. On the study more broadly: COVID-19 samples collected from the United States, Italy and Spain covered acute and convalescent phases.

This CDR3 is built from 15 residues. J gave up 8 bases and V 2 bases, and 10 bases lay outside the gene matches. CDR1 is SGDLS, CDR2 YYNGEE, per germline. As handled by the study authors: Reference gene primer amplification yielded estimated nucleated cell counts. Assay: immunoSEQ multiplex PCR; the TCRdb copy retains only in-frame clones and omits some. V, J and clone size were drawn from that table, and D and trimming were deduced from the DNA. The table has about 300,000 clones, roughly 90% seen once; the top ten hold under 8%. Material: peripheral blood. This TCR came from a man younger than 30 who had recovered from COVID-19. This chain connects TRBV9 to TRBJ1-2; 9 bases fit TRBD1. CDR3 amino acids: CASSVQMGQGGGYTF. DNA for the CDR3: TGTGCCAGCAGCGTTCAAATGGGACAGGGAGGCGGCTACACCTTC.